This T cell receptor beta chain was identified in a study of CD8 T cells in ankylosing spondylitis. Findings and limits, study-wide: A motif of seven or eight highly homologous TCR beta variants was seen as apparently characteristic of ankylosing spondylitis blood.

Germline loops: CDR1 PRHDT, CDR2 FYEKMQ (reference sequence). J lost 0 bases, V lost 4 bases, and 7 bases had no gene match. The CDR3 is 16 residues long. TCRdb itself ran the 5' RACE reads through MiXCR, one entry per CDR3 protein. The sample has roughly 440,000 distinct CDR3 sequences, 17% seen once. Points on this clonotype: The antigen is undetermined.

This receptor was identified in a male donor with ankylosing spondylitis. J is TRBJ2-3 and V is TRBV13, with 7 bases lining up with TRBD2. Sequenced material: blood, either unsorted or a sorted T cell fraction (not recorded which). The CDR3 spells CASSSSSGRSTDTQYF. The CDR3 nucleotides are TGTGCCAGCAGCTCTTCTAGCGGACGGAGCACAGATACGCAGTATTTT.